The present T cell receptor (beta chain) was sequenced within a study of tumor-infiltrating lymphocytes in primary liver carcinoma. Concerning this clonotype: Given the absence of the conserved phenylalanine or tryptophan at the CDR3 end, a read error is likely.

The CDR3 contains 15 residues. CDR1 and CDR2 (germline): SGHNT, YENEEA. Each 20-30 mg portion of unsorted bulk tissue served as the source for co-extraction of RNA and DNA. Whichever tumor sample was examined, it had over 85% viable tumor cells. Total RNA (approximately 0.5 ug) served as template for TCR beta cDNA synthesis primed by a constant-region primer. Amplification in three nested multiplex PCR rounds with slightly modified ARM-PCR gave rise to TCR beta libraries. A C-beta reverse primer was combined with TRBV1-TRBV30 forward primers in the first two PCR rounds, and each round had about 10 cycles. TCRdb passed the multiplex PCR reads through MiXCR, listing each CDR3 protein once. The table includes roughly 120,000 distinct CDR3 sequences, about 59% detected once.

This clonotype originated in a woman in her sixties with primary liver carcinoma and hepatitis B virus infection. Sequencing used liver tumor tissue from sampling region 1. As to subset: tumor region T1, superior pole. The gene calls are TRBV11-3 and TRBJ2-1; 7 positions match TRBD2. The CDR3 region is CASSPRGSGNNEQFL. In DNA form, the CDR3 reads TGCGCCAGCAGCCCTCGGGGCAGCGGGAACAATGAGCAGTTCTTA.